Included here is one TCR beta chain sequence, with context. Its antigen is unknown. It has no much larger one-base neighbor in the sample; base qualities were not kept. The sample is drawn from a study of post-analysis software for immune sequencing data (dated by TCRdb to between 2014 and 2017). Study-level background: Disease courses on record covered relapsing-remitting, secondary progressive and progressive-relapsing multiple sclerosis, though some patients had no subtype annotation. The patient repertoires were compared against 11 previously published healthy control repertoires obtained from donors aged 6 to 25 years. A subset of samples was prepared in parallel using single-end sample barcoding, then pooled and co-amplified after Illumina adapter ligation.

TCR beta repertoires were profiled from peripheral blood of roughly twelve young patients with multiple sclerosis to demonstrate the VDJtools post-analysis software. The patients with multiple sclerosis were children and adolescents between about 6 and 17 years of age. Results the study describes overall, beyond this receptor: Multiple sclerosis patients had significantly lower normalized Chao1 diversity than controls, a result that suggests substantial peripheral T-cell clonal expansion. Four to six TRBV segments, including TRBV5-6, TRBV5-1 and TRBV20-1, were significantly more frequent in patients than controls. When samples were clustered directly using the F measure, samples prepared in the same batch co-clustered strongly, which prompted a batch-effect correction. The control group was slightly older than the multiple sclerosis patient group.

Counted from cysteine to phenylalanine, this CDR3 has 12 amino acids. CDR3 DNA only is kept here, 36 bases in frame from base 1. V and J lose 6 bases and 11 bases, and a span of 15 bases separates them. Library generation was performed with PCR. Sequencing was carried out with an Illumina HiSeq 2500. To reduce PCR and sequencing biases, unique molecular identifiers were built into the TCR beta cDNA libraries. Roughly 500,000 cDNA molecules were obtained for every 1 to 10 million input T cells, so each molecule roughly corresponded to one T cell. The patient libraries were prepared and sequenced with the same protocol used for the earlier healthy control dataset. Samples belonging to the same batch were prepared together, multiplexed and sequenced on a shared HiSeq lane. The paper's processing steps were these. Raw barcoded reads were processed with MIGEC, and single-read molecular identifier groups were discarded before consensus assembly and CDR3 extraction. Clonotype tables were post-analysed with VDJtools, and diversity was normalized by down-sampling all datasets to the smallest sample size. Repertoire overlap clustering matched CDR3 amino acid but not nucleotide sequences to correct batch-related cross-sample contamination. The public reads were quality trimmed at Q25 with fastp and then assembled into clones with MiXCR by TCRdb, keeping productive beta chains. Each CDR3 protein gets just one entry, which takes the most common genes and DNA from the rows behind it. The V and J calls were determined by TCRdb, not by the authors. Here the sample has about 460,000 distinct CDR3 sequences; 45% occur a single time. Jointly, the top ten make up about 12% of the sample.

This TCR came from a girl between 10 and 17 years old with multiple sclerosis. Rearrangement joined TRBV12-3 or TRBV12-4 to TRBJ2-3; a confident D gene designation cannot be given. Sequencing was carried out using blood. The CDR3 is CASRGKTDVQYF. Here is the DNA: TGTGCCAGCAGAGGCAAAACAGATGTGCAGTATTTT.